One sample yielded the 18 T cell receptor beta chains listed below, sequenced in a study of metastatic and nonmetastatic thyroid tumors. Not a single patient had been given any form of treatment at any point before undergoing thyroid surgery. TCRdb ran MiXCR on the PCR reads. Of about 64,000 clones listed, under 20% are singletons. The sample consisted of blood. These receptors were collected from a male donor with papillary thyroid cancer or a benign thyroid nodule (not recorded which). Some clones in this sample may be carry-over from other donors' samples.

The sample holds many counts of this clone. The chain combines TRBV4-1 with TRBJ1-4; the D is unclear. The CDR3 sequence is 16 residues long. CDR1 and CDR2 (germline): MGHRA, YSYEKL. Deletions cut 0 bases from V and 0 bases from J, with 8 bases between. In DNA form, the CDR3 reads TGCGCCAGCAGCCAAGATAAAAGTGCAACTAATGAAAAACTGTTTTTT. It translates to CASSQDKSATNEKLFF.

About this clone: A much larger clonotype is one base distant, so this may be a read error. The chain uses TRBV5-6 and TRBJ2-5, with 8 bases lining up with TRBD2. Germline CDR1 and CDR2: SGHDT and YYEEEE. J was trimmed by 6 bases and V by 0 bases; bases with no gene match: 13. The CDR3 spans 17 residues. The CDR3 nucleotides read TGTGCCAGCAGCTTGGCCGAGGGACTAGAGGGATGGCAGACCCAGTACTTC. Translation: CASSLAEGLEGWQTQYF.

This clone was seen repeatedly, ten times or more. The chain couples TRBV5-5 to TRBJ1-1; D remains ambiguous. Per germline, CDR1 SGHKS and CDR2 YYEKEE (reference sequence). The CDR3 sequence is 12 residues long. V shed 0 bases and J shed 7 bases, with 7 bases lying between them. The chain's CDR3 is CASSLAGYEAFF. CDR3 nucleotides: TGTGCCAGCAGCTTGGCGGGTTATGAAGCTTTCTTT.

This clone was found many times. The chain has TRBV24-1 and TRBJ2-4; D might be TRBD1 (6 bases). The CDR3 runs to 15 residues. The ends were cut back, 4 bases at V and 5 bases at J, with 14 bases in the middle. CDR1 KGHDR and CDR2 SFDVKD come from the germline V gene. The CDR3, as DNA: TGTGCCACCAGTGACGCAGGGGCGGGCGAAAACATTCAGTACTTC. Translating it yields CATSDAGAGENIQYF.

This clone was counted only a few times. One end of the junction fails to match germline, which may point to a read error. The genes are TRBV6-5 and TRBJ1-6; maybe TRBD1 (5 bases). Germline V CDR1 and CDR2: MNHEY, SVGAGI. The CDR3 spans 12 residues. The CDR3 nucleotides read TGTGCCAGCAGTAACTCCGGGACGGTGGAACTCTTT. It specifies CASSNSGTVELF.

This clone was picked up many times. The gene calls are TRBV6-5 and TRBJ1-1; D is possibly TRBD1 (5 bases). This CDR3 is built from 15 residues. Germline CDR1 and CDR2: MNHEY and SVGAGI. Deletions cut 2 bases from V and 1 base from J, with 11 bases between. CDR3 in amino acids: CASSYQGYGNTEAFF. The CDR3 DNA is TGTGCCAGCAGTTACCAGGGTTATGGGAACACTGAAGCTTTCTTT.

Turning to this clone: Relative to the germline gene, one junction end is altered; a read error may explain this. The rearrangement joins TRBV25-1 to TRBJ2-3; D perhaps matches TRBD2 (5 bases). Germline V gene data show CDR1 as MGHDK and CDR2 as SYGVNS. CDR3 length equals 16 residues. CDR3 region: CPSSGSRGSTTDTQYF. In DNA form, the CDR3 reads TGTCCCAGCAGTGGGAGTCGGGGAAGCACCACAGATACGCAGTATTTT.

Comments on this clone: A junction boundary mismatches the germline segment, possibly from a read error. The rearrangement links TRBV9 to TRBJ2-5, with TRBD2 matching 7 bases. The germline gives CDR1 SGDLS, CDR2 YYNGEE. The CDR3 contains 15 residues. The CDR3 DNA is TGTGCCAGCAGAGGCGGTCTGGGCGGGGGAGAGACGCAGTACTTC. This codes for CASRGGLGGGETQYF.

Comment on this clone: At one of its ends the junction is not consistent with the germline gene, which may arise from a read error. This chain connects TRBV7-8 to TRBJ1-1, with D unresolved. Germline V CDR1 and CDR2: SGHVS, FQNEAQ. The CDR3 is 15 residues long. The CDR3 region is CAISLEIASNTEAFF. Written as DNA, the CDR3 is TGTGCCATCAGCTTAGAGATTGCCTCGAACACTGAAGCTTTCTTT.

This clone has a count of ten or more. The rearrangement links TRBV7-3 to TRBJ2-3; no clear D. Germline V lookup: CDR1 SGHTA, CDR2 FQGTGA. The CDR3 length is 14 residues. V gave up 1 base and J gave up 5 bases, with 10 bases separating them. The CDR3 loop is CASSLMGTGDTQYF. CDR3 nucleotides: TGTGCCAGCAGCTTAATGGGCACCGGAGATACGCAGTATTTT.

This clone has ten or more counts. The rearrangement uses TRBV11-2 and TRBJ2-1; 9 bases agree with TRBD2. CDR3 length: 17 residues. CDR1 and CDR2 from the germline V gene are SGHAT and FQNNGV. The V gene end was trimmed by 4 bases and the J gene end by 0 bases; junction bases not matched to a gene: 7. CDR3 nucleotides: TGTGCCAGCAGCTGGATCCAAGCGGGAGGCTCCTACAATGAGCAGTTCTTC. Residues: CASSWIQAGGSYNEQFF.

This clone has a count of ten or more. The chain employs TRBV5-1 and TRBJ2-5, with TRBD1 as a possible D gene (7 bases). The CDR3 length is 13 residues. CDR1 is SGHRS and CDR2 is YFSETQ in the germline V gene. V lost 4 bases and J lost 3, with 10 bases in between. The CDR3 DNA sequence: TGCGCCAGCAGCCGCGGGACAGAAGAGACCCAGTACTTC. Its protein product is CASSRGTEETQYF.

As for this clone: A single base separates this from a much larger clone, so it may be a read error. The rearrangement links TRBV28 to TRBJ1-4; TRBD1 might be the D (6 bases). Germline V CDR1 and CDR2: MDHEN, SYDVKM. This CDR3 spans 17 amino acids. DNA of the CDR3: TGTGCCAGCAGTTTGCCTCCTCTATCGGACAGTGAGGAAAAACTGCTTTTT. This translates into CASSLPPLSDSEEKLLF.

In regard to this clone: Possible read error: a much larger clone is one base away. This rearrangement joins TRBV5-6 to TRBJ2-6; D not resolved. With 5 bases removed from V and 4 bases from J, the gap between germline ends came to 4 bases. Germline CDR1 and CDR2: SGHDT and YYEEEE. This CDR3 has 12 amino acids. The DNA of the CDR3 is TGTGCCAGCAGATCAGGGGCCAACGTCCTGACTTTC. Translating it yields CASRSGANVLTF.

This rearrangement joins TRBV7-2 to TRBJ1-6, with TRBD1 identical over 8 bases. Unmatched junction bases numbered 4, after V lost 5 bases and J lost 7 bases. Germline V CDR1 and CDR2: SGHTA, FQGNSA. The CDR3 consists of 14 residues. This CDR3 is CASSPQGGNSPLHF. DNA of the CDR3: TGTGCCAGCAGCCCACAGGGGGGCAATTCACCCCTCCACTTT.

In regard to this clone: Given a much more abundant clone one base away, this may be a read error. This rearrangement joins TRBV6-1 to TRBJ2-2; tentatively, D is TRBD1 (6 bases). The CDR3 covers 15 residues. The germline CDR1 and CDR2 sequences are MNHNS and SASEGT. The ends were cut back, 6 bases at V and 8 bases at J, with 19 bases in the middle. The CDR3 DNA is TGTGCCAGCAGCCCCACAGGGTGTAGGGCGGGGGAGCTGTTTTTT. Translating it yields CASSPTGCRAGELFF.

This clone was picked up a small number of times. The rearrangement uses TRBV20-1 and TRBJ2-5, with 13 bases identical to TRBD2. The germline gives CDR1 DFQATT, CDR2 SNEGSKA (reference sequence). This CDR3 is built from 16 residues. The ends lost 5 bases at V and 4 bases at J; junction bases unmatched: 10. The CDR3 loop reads CSADPRLAGGRETQYF. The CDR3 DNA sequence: TGCAGTGCTGACCCTAGACTAGCGGGGGGAAGAGAGACCCAGTACTTC.

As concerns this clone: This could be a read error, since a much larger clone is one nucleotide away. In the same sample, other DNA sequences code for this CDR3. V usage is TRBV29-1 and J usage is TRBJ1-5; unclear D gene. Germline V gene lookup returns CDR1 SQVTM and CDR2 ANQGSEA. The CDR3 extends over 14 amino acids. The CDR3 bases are TGCAGCGTGGGAACCAATGGAGGCAATCAGCCACAGCATTTT. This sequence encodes CSVGTNGGNQPQHF.